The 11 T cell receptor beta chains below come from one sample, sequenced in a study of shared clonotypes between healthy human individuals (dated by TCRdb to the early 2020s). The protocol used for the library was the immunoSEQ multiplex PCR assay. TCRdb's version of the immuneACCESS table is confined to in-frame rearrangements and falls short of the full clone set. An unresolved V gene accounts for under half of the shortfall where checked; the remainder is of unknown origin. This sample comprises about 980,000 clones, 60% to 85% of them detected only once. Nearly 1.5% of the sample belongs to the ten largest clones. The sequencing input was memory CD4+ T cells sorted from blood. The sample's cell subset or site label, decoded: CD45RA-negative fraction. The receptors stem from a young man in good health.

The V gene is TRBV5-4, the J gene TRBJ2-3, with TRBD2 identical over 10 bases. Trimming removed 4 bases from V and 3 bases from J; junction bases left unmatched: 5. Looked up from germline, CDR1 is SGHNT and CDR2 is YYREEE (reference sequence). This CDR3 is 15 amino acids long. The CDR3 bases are TGTGCCAGCAGCAATAGCGGGAGGTCGACAGATACGCAGTATTTT. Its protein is CASSNSGRSTDTQYF.

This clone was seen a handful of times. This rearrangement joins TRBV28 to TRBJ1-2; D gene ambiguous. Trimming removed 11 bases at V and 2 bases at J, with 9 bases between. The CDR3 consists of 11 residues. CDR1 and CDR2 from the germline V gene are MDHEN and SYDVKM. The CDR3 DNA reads TGTGCCTCAGGAGGGAACTATGGCTACACCTTC. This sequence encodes CASGGNYGYTF.

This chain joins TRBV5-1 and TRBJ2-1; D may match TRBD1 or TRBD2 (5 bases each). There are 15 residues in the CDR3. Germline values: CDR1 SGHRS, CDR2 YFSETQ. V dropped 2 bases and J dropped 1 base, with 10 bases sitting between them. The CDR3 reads CASSFDRLSYNEQFF. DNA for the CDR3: TGCGCCAGCAGCTTCGACAGACTATCCTACAATGAGCAGTTCTTC. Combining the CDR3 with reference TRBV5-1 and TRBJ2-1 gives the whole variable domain KAGVTQTPRYLIKTRGQQVTLSCSPISGHRSVSWYQQTPGQGLQFLFEYFSETQRNKGNFPGRFSGRQFSNSRSEMNVSTLELGDSALYLCASSFDRLSYNEQFFGPGTRLTVL.

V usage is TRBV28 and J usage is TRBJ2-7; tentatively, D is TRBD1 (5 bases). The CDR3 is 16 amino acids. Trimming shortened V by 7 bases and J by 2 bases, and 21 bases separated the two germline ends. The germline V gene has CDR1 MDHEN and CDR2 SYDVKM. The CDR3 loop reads CASTPHGAVATYEQYF. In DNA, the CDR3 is TGTGCCAGCACCCCCCATGGGGCAGTGGCGACCTACGAGCAGTACTTC.

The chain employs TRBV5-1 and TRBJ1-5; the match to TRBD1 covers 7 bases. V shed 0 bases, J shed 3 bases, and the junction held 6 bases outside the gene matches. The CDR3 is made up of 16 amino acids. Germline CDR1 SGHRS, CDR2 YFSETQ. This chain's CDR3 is CASSLGDSGVNQPQHF. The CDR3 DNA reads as TGCGCCAGCAGCTTGGGGGACAGCGGGGTCAATCAGCCCCAGCATTTT. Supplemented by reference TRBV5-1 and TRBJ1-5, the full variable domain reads KAGVTQTPRYLIKTRGQQVTLSCSPISGHRSVSWYQQTPGQGLQFLFEYFSETQRNKGNFPGRFSGRQFSNSRSEMNVSTLELGDSALYLCASSLGDSGVNQPQHFGDGTRLSIL.

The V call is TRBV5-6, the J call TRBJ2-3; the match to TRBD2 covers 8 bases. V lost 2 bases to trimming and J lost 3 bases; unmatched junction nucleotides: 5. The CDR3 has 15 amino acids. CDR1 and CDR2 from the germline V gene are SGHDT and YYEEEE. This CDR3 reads CASSFRLARTDTQYF. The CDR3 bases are TGTGCCAGCAGCTTCAGACTAGCGAGGACAGATACGCAGTATTTT.

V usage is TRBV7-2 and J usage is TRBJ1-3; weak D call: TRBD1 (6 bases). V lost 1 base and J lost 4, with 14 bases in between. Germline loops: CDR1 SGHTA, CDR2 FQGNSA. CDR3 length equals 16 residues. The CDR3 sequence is CASSLGGTGAGNTIYF. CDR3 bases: TGTGCCAGCAGCTTAGGTGGGACGGGGGCCGGAAACACCATATATTTT.

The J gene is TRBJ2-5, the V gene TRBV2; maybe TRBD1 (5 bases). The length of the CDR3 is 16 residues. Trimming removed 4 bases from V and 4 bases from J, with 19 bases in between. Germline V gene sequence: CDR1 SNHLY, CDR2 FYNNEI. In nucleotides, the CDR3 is TGTGCCAGCAGTGTTGAGCAGGGTCTCCTCGGAGAGACCCAGTACTTC. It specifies CASSVEQGLLGETQYF.

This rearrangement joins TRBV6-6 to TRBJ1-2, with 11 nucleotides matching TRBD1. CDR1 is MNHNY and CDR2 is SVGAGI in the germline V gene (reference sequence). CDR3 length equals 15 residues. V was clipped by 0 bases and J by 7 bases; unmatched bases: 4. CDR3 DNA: TGTGCCAGCAGTTACTCTGGACAGGGGGCGGTTGGCTACACCTTC. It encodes CASSYSGQGAVGYTF.

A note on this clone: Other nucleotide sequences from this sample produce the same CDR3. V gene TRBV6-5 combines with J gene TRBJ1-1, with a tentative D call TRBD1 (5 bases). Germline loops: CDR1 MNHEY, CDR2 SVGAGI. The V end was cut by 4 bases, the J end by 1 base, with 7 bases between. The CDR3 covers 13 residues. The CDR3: CASSFDRNTEAFF. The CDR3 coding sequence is TGTGCCAGCAGTTTCGACAGGAACACTGAAGCTTTCTTT.

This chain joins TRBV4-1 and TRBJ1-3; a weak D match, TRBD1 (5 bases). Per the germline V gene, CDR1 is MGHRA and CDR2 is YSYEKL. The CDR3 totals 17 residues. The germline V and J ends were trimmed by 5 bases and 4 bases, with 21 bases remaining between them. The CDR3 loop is CASSEGQAGVGGNTIYF. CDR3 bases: TGCGCCAGCAGCGAAGGCCAGGCGGGGGTAGGAGGAAACACCATATATTTT.